This T cell receptor beta chain comes out of a study of multiple sclerosis patients with progressive multifocal leukoencephalopathy. This clone was found once. Antigen specificity is unknown. Germline CDR1 is SNHLY and CDR2 is FYNNEI. V lost 6 bases and J 4 bases, leaving 18 bases between the germline ends. The CDR3 consists of 15 residues. Study-level findings and limits: Findings may reflect JC virus infection or just general immunocompromise.

Sample time point: about a year of natalizumab therapy. T1 marks 6 months and T2 marks 12 months of natalizumab therapy. This was a survey-level run. Each PCR contained spiked synthetic TR CDR3 controls spanning every V-J pairing. The method was immunoSEQ multiplex PCR; TCRdb's version includes in-frame clones alone and lacks a portion of them. The top ten hold around 2% of the sample, which has 20,000 to 30,000 clones, approximately 90% seen once. The clonotype was recovered from a man aged 25 to 40 with multiple sclerosis. The sample was PBMCs, taken from a patient treated with natalizumab. The rearrangement joins TRBV2 to TRBJ2-5; D is perhaps TRBD2 (5 bases). Written as DNA, the CDR3 is TGTGCCAGCAGCCCCCCCCCGGGGTCAGGAGAGACCCAGTACTTC. It codes for CASSPPPGSGETQYF.